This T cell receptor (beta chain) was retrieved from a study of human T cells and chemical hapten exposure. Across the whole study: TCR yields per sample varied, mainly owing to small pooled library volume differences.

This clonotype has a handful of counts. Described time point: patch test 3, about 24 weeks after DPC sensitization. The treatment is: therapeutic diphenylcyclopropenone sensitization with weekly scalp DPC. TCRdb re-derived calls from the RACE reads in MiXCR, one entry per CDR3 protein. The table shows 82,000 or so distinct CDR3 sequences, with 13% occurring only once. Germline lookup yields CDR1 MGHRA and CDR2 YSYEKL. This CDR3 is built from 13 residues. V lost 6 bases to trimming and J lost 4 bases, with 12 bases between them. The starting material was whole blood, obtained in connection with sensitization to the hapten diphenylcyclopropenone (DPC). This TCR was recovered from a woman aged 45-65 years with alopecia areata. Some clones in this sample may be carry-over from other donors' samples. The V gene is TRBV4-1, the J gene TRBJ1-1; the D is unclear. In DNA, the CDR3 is TGCGCCAGCAGAGGGAACGGATTCACTGAAGCTTTCTTT. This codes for CASRGNGFTEAFF.